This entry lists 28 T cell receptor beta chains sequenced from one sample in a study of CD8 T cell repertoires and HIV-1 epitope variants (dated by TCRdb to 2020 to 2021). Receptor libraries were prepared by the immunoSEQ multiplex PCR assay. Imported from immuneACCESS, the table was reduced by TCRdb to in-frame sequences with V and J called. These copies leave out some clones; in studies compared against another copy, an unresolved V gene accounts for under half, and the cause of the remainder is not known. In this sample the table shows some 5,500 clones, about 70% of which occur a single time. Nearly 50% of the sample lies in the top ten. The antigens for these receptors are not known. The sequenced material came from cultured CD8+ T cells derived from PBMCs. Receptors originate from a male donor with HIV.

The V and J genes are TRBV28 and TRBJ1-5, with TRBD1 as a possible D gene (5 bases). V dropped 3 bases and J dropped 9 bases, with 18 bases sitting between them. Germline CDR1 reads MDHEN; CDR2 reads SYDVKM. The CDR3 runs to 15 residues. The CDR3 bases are TGTGCCAGCAGTTTGACGACAGAGGGCCTTCGGCCCCAGCATTTT. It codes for CASSLTTEGLRPQHF.

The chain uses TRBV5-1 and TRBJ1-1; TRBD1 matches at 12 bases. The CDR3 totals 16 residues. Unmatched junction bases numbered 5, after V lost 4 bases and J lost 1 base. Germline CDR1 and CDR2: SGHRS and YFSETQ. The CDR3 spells CASSRDRGLKNTEAFF. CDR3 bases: TGCGCCAGCAGCAGGGACAGGGGGCTGAAGAACACTGAAGCTTTCTTT.

The CDR3 region has the DNA TGTGCCAGCTCGGAAGGGTTCTGGAACACCGGGGAGCTGTTTTTT. It encodes CASSEGFWNTGELFF. The V and J genes are TRBV9 and TRBJ2-2; D is undetermined. CDR3 length equals 15 residues. CDR1 is SGDLS, CDR2 YYNGEE, per germline. V lost 7 bases, J lost 1 base, and 14 bases lay in between.

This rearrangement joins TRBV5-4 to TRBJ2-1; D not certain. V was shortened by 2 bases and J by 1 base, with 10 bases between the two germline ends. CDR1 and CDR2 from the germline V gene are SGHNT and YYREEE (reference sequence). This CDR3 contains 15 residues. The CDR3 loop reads CASSLPRLSYNEQFF. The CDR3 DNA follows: TGTGCCAGCAGCTTACCCCGACTGTCCTACAATGAGCAGTTCTTC.

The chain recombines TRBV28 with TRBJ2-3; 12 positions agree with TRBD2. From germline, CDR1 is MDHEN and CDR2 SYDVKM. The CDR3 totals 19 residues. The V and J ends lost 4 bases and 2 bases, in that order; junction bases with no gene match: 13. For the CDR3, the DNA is TGTGCCAGCAGTTCCTCGACTAGCGGGGGCCTCTACCTCACAGATACGCAGTATTTT. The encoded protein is CASSSSTSGGLYLTDTQYF.

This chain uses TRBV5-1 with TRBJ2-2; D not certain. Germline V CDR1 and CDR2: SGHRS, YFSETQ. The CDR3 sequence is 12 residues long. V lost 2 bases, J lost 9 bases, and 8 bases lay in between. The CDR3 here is CASSLVDRELFF. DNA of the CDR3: TGCGCCAGCAGCTTAGTAGACCGGGAGCTGTTTTTT.

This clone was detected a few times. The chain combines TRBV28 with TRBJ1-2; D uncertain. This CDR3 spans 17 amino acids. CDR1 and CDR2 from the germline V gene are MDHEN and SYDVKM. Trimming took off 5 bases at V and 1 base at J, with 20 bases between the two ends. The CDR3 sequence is CASSLSRTRTFNYGYTF. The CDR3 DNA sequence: TGTGCCAGCAGTCTCTCAAGGACGAGAACCTTTAACTATGGCTACACCTTC.

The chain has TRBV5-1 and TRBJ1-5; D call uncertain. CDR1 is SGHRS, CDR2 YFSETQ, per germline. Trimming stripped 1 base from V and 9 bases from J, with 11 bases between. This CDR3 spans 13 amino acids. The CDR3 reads CASSLTPNGPQHF. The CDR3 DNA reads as TGCGCCAGCAGCTTGACCCCCAATGGGCCCCAGCATTTT.

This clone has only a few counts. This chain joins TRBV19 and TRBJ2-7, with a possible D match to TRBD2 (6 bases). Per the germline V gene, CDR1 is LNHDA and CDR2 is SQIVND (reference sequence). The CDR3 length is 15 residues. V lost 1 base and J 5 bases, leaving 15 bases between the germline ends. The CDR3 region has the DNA TGTGCCAGTAGTATAGTTGGCGGGACGGTAGACGAGCAGTACTTC. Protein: CASSIVGGTVDEQYF. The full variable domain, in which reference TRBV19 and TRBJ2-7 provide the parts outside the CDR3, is DGGITQSPKYLFRKEGQNVTLSCEQNLNHDAMYWYRQDPGQGLRLIYYSQIVNDFQKGDIAEGYSVSREKKESFPLTVTSAQKNPTAFYLCASSIVGGTVDEQYFGPGTRLTVT.

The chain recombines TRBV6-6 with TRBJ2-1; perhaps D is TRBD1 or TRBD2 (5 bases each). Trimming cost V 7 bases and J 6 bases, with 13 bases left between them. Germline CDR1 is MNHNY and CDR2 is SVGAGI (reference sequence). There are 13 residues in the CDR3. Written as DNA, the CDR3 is TGTGCCAGCACCAGGGACCGCATCAATGAGCAGTTCTTC. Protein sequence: CASTRDRINEQFF.

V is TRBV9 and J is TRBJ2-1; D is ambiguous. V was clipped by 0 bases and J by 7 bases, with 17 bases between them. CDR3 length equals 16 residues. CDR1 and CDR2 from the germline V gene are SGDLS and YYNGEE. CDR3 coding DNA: TGTGCCAGCAGCGTAGCCCAAGACCTCCCCGAGAATGAGCAGTTCTTC. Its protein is CASSVAQDLPENEQFF.

CDR3: CASSIGAEELFF. DNA for the CDR3: TGTGCCAGTAGTATAGGGGCTGAGGAGCTGTTTTTT. This chain joins TRBV19 and TRBJ2-2; D unresolved. Looked up from germline, CDR1 is LNHDA and CDR2 is SQIVND (reference sequence). There are 12 residues in the CDR3. Trimming removed 1 base at V and 10 bases at J, with 7 bases between.

The CDR3 here is CASSLGQGNYGYTF. The CDR3 DNA follows: TGTGCCAGCAGCTTAGGACAGGGGAACTATGGCTACACCTTC. The chain is built from TRBV13 and TRBJ1-2, with 7 bases lining up with TRBD1. The CDR3 extends over 14 amino acids. J gave up 2 bases and V 0 bases, and 0 bases lay outside the gene matches. Germline V lookup: CDR1 PRHDT, CDR2 FYEKMQ (reference sequence).

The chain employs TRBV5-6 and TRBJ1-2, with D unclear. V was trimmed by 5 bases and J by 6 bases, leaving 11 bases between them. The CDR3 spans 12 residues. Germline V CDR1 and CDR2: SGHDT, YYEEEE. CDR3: CASSWAGDGYTF. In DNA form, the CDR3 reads TGTGCCAGCAGTTGGGCAGGTGATGGCTACACCTTC.

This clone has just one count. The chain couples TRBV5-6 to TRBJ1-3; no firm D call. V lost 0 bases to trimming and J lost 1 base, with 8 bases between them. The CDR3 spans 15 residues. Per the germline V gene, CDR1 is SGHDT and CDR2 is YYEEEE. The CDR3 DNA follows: TGTGCCAGCAGCTTGGCCCCAGCATCTGGAAACACCATATATTTT. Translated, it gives CASSLAPASGNTIYF.

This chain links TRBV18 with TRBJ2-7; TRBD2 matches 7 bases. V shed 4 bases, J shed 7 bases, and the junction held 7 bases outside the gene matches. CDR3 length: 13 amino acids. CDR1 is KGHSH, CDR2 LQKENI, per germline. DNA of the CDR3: TGTGCCAGCTCACTCTCCACAGCGGGGGAGCAGTACTTC. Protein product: CASSLSTAGEQYF.

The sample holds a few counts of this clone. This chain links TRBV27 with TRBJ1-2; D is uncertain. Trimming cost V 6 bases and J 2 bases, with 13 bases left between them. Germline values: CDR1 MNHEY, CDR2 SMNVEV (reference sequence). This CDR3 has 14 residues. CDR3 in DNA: TGTGCCAGCAGCCCAAGGGCGGGGAACTATGGCTACACCTTC. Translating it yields CASSPRAGNYGYTF.

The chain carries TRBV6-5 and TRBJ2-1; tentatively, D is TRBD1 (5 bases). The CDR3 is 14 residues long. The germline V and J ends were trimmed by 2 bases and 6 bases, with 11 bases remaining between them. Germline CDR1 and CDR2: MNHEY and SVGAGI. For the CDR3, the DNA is TGTGCCAGCAGTTACGACAGTTCCCTCAATGAGCAGTTCTTC. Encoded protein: CASSYDSSLNEQFF.

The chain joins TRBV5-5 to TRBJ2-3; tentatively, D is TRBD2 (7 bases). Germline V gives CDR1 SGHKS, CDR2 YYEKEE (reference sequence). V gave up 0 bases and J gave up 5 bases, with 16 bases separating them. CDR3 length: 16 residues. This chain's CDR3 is CASSLVVSGGRDTQYF. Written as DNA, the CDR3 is TGTGCCAGCAGCTTGGTAGTTTCGGGGGGCAGAGATACGCAGTATTTT.

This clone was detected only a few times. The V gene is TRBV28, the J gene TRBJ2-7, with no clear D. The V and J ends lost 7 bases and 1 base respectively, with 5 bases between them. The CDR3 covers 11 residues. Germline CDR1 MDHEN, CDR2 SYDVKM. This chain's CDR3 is CASTYSYEQYF. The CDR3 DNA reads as TGTGCCAGCACCTATTCCTACGAGCAGTACTTC.

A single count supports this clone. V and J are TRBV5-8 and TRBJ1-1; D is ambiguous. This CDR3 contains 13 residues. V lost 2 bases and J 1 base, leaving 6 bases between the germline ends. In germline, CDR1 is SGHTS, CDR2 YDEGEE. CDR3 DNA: TGTGCCAGCAGCTTTATCAGGAACACTGAAGCTTTCTTT. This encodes CASSFIRNTEAFF.

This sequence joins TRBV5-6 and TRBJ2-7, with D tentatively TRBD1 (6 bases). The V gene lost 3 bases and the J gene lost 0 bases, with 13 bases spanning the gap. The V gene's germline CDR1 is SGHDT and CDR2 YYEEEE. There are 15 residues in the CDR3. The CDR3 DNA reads TGTGCCAGCAGCTCCGGGACATTGAGCTCCTACGAGCAGTACTTC. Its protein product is CASSSGTLSSYEQYF.

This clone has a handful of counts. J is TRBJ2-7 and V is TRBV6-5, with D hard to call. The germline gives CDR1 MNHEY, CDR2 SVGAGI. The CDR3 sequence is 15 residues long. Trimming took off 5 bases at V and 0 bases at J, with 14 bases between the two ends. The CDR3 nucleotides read TGTGCCAGCAGTCCCCCCGAGAAGGCCTCCTACGAGCAGTACTTC. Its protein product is CASSPPEKASYEQYF.

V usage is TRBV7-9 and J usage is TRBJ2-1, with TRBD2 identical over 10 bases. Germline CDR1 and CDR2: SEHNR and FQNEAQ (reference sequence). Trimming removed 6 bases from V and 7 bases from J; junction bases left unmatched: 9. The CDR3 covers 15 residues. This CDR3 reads CASSLEREGLNEQFF. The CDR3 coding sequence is TGTGCCAGCAGTTTGGAGCGGGAGGGCCTTAATGAGCAGTTCTTC.

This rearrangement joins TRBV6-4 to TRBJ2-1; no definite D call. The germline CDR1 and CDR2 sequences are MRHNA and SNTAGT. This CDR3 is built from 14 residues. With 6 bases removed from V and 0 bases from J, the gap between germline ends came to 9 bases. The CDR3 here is CASRNHSSYNEQFF. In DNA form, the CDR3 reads TGTGCCAGCAGAAACCACAGCTCCTACAATGAGCAGTTCTTC.

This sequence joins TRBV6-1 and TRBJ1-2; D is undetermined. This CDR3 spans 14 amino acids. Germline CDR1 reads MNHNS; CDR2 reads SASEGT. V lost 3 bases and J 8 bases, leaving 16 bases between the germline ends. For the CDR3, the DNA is TGTGCCAGCAGTGACCCTTTCCGAGCGGGGGGCTACACCTTC. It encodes CASSDPFRAGGYTF.

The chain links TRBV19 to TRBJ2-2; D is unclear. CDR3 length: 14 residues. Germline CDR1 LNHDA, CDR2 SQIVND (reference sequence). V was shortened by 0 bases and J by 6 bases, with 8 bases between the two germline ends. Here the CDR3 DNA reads TGTGCCAGTAGTATAGATAGTTCGTCCGGGGAGCTGTTTTTT. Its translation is CASSIDSSSGELFF.

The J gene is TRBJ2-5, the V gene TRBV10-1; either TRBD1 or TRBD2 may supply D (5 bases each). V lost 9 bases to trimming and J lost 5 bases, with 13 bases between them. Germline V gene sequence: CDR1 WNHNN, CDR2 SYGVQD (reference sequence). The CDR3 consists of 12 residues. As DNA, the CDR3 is TGCGCCAGGGCGGGCCGACAGGAGACCCAGTACTTC. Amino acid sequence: CARAGRQETQYF.